This T cell receptor (beta chain) is from a study of blood T cell repertoires in COVID-19. As for the study in general: T cells, B-cell-depleted T cells, or PBMCs supplied cDNA or gDNA.

Seattle cases were enrolled at active infection and followed longitudinally. Source study methods: Nucleated cell counts were estimated from reference gene primer amplification. TCRdb's table, derived via immunoSEQ multiplex PCR, lists solely in-frame clones and lacks some. The DNA gave D and trimming, while V, J and clone size come from that table. Of some 65,000 clones in the sample, about 86% were seen once. Germline-derived CDR1 and CDR2 are MNHEY and SVGAGI. V lost 0 bases, J lost 8 bases, and 20 bases lay in between. The CDR3 sequence is 16 residues long. Source material: peripheral blood. This clonotype was obtained from a man in his forties or fifties with COVID-19, enrolled during active disease. The chain joins TRBV6-5 to TRBJ2-7, with D tentatively TRBD2 (6 bases). The CDR3 DNA reads TGTGCCAGCAGTTACTCGATTCGGCGGTCGGAGGGGAAGCAGTACTTC. This encodes CASSYSIRRSEGKQYF.